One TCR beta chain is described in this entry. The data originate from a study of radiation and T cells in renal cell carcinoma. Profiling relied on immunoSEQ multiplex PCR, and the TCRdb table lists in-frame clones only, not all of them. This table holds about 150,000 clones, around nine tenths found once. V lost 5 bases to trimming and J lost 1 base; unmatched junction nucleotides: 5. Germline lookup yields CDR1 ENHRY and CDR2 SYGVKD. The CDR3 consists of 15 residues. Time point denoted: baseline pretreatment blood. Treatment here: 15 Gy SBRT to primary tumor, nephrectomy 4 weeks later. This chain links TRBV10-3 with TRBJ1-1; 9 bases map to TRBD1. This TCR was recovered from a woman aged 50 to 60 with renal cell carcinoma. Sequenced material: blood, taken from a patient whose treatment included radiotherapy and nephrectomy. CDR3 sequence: CAISLAGQGNTEAFF. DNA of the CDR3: TGTGCCATCAGTTTGGCGGGACAGGGGAACACTGAAGCTTTCTTT.